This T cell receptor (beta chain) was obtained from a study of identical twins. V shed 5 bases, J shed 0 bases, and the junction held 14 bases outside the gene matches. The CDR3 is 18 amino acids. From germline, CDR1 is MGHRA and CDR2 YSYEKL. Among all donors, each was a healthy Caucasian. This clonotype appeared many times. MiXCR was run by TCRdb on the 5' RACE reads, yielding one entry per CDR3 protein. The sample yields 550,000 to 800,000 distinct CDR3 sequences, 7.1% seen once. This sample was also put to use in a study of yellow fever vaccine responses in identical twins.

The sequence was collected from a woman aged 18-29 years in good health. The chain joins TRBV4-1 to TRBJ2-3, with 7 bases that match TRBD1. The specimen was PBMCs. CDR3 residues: CASSYNLVTGVSTDTQYF. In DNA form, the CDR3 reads TGCGCCAGCAGCTATAACCTCGTTACAGGGGTCAGCACAGATACGCAGTATTTT.